The subject of this entry is one TCR beta chain. The antigen it recognizes is unknown. Nothing much larger sits one base from this clone, and base qualities are not available. The sample originates from a study of cytomegalovirus exposure and HLA in healthy donors (dated 2017 in TCRdb). Regarding the study in general: In an earlier analysis of several hundred of the donors, 276 Gb of sequence data and some 100 million unique TCR beta sequences from some 170 million T cells were reported. Around 330 gigabases of sequencing data and around 80 million unique TCR sequences made up an early release that covered roughly 670 HLA-typed donors. Of the roughly 400 genotyped donors, over 70% fell in the genetic ancestry cluster associated with self-reported Caucasian donors. The study aimed to test whether signatures of past pathogen exposure could be identified by cataloging public T cell receptors. The T cell repertoires of 670 or so subjects were profiled by immunosequencing and related to cytomegalovirus serostatus. A separate validation cohort of 100 to 150 different subjects was used in addition to the roughly 670-subject first cohort. To predict cytomegalovirus infection status, the study brought together high-throughput TCR immunosequencing, statistical association of individual TCRs with disease status, and machine learning. A later analysis re-analyzed previously published TCR beta repertoires from hundreds of donors and added high-resolution HLA genotyping to study TCR occurrence patterns. Rather than drawing on any new phenotypic data, the later analysis identified candidate immune exposures from TCR beta sequences and the way those sequences occurred across donors. An earlier analysis of about 600 of the donors used high-throughput TCR beta sequencing to judge whether each TCR beta V gene segment behaved as functional or pseudogenic. Donor age, sex, ethnicity and CMV serostatus were compiled together with the repertoire data. A later genetic analysis used genome-wide SNP genotypes for about three fifths of the 666 donors, treating that subset as a discovery cohort. Every repertoire in the discovery cohort had been generated on one and the same sequencing platform. HLA typing included class I and class II loci at four-digit resolution. The number of typed donors differed by locus: 629-630 for A, B, C, DRB1 and DQB1; approximately 520 for DQA1; approximately 600 for DPA1; and some 430 for DPB1. Because of strong linkage in the cohort, roughly five DR-DQ haplotypes were treated as single units for association and clustering. Among roughly 370 genotyped donors of the cohort, an average of approximately 250,000 unique TCR beta nucleotide sequences were sequenced per donor, around 18% of them non-productive. Study-wide findings and limitations: Compared with the approximately 720-donor mean, donors in an Asian-associated ancestry cluster had fewer N-insertions in productive TCRs, according to a later genetic analysis. Immune exposure information for the cohort was limited to CMV serostatus. A later analysis found that most CMV-associated TCR beta chains appeared HLA-restricted, with HLA associations seemingly driven largely by CMV exposure. Because HLA typing was missing for some donors at each locus, association tests included only the typed subset. Sequencing depth was assumed to be roughly uniform across donors in the presence/absence analyses, though that assumption may not hold. In a later analysis, the rate of TCR association differed among HLA loci, with DRB1 alleles having the most associated TCRs and HLA-C alleles having the fewest. The authors suggested that the approach could potentially be extended to other disease states and immunological phenotypes. In vitro tests confirmed that a few of the cytomegalovirus-associated TCR beta chains recognize cytomegalovirus antigens. In both the original and validation cohorts, the classifier was reported to diagnose cytomegalovirus status with high specificity and sensitivity. Correlated functional status among segregating V segments might reflect linkage disequilibrium, but an unknown experimental factor could not be ruled out. In a later analysis, some 18,000 TCR beta sequences were associated with specific HLA alleles at a false discovery rate of 0.05. In a later analysis, HLA-associated TCR beta chains showed more clonal expansion and lower generation probabilities than non-associated chains that were equally common. In a later genetic analysis, a missense DCLRE1C variant was associated with V-gene and J-gene trimming of TCR beta chains, and the association was replicated in an independent cohort. Because counts were too low, about 17 rarely observed V segments, including chromosome 9 orphons, were excluded from the earlier analysis of several hundred of the donors. Strong co-occurrence of HLA alleles, especially DR and DQ, made assigning TCR associations to individual alleles difficult. The 87-base-pair reads could not distinguish some IMGT-functional V segments, including TRBV6-2 and TRBV6-3, so those segments were excluded. In this cohort, only TCR beta chains were sequenced, and detectable features were limited by the absence of alpha or paired-chain data. In the study, some 160 TCR beta chains were listed as associated with cytomegalovirus. Several of the top co-occurrence clusters appeared to be linked to parvovirus B19, influenza, CMV and Epstein-Barr virus, according to a later analysis. The sequencing pipeline was judged likely to have produced a cluster of highly shared sequence variants as a technical artifact. While some public TCRs were present in many individuals, most TCR sequences turned up only very rarely across donors. A further reported finding was that TCR beta sequences accurately predicted the HLA-A and HLA-B alleles for most subjects in the first cohort. Broadly in line with IMGT annotations, most TCR beta V segments showed up in productive rearrangements about 90% or about 30% of the time in an earlier analysis of several hundred of the donors.

The germline V and J ends show losses of 10 bases and 5 bases respectively, and no gene match explains 9 bases of the junction. The CDR3, from cysteine to phenylalanine, totals 15 residues. The sequence is cut down to CDR3 DNA, 45 bases in frame from base 1. The CDR1 and CDR2 encoded by the germline V gene are MDHEN and SYDVKM. The cohort was made up of 666 healthy bone marrow donors. Cohort members were all nominally healthy when sampled, although unrecorded immune exposures were likely present. The donor was CMV seronegative and belonged to the group of around 350 seronegative cohort members. A peripheral blood sample was collected from each donor, and TCR beta sequencing was performed on peripheral blood mononuclear cells. Genomic DNA was extracted from the blood cell samples with the Qiagen DNeasy Blood Extraction Kit. Receptor amplification or capture employed the immunoSEQ multiplex PCR assay. A mixture of 60 forward primers for TCR Vbeta segments and 13 reverse primers for TCR Jbeta segments was used in the multiplex PCR. The CDR3 region of rearranged TCR beta genes was amplified from genomic DNA with a multiplex PCR assay. The amplified TCR beta libraries were sequenced on the Illumina HiSeq System as 87-base-pair reads. From the authors' description of their analysis: In a later analysis, roughly 80 million unique TCR beta chains were counted across the 666 repertoires, and roughly 11 million of these chains were shared by at least two donors. A nearest-neighbor algorithm error-corrected the raw reads and collapsed the reads into unique sequences, merging closely related sequences to remove PCR and sequencing errors. V, D and J gene segments were assigned by aligning CDR3 sequences to IMGT reference sequences. For a sequence to be retained, a match of at least six nucleotides to both a V gene segment and a J gene segment was required. Rearrangements were called productive when the CDR3 lacked stop codons and stayed in frame with V and J; all others were non-productive. Following IMGT convention, CDR3 was defined as the stretch from the second conserved V-encoded cysteine up to the conserved J-encoded phenylalanine. The earlier analysis of roughly 590 of the donors excluded any sequence lacking an unambiguous match to a single V gene segment. In an earlier analysis of several hundred of the donors, a V segment was called functional when productive rearrangements were above 56.7%, and segregating when the standard deviation between donors exceeded 5%. A statistical classification framework was built for diagnosing cytomegalovirus status from the catalog of TCR beta chain sequences. A later analysis assigned V and J genes by comparing TCR nucleotide sequences with IMGT/GENE-DB human TR gene sequences. In a later analysis, CDR3 sequences and most-parsimonious VDJ recombination scenarios were assigned using the TCRdist pipeline. In a later analysis, each TCR beta chain was defined by its CDR3 amino acid sequence together with its V-gene family, and reads without a unique V-gene family were excluded. In a later analysis, approximately 590 highly shared, low-generation-probability nucleotide sequences were removed to address suspected cross-contamination and a sequencing artifact. A later analysis calculated a clonal expansion index for each public chain from normalized within-repertoire ranks of inferred template counts. In a later analysis, generation probabilities were computed using a VDJ recombination model fitted to out-of-frame rearrangements, and the results were checked against IGoR. Hypergeometric tests were used in a later analysis to score TCR-TCR, TCR-HLA and TCR-CMV co-occurrence, with a repertoire-size bias correction applied to the TCR pairs. False discovery rates were estimated in a later analysis by permuting HLA or CMV assignments 20 times. In a later analysis, co-occurring TCRs were grouped using DBSCAN, and TCRdist sequence similarity was added for clustering within HLA-allele-positive subsets. For co-occurrence clustering, repertoires with fewer than 30,000 or more than 120,000 public chains were excluded, along with roughly 5 repertoires with anomalous nucleotide sharing. TCRdb holds this immuneACCESS table with in-frame rearrangements only. Some clones are missing; in checked studies, unresolved V genes explain under half, and the rest has no known cause. V and J calls and clone size follow that table, whereas D and trimming were derived from the DNA. The sample table records around 200,000 clones; approximately 79% of these occur just once. Clones ranked in the top ten supply 1.5% to 2% of the sample.

The specimen was PBMCs. The rearrangement joined TRBV28 to TRBJ2-5; 14 bases in the junction line up with TRBD2. The source is a man in his forties or fifties in good health and CMV-seronegative. CDR3 region: CATQGRLAGGETQYF. The DNA is as follows: TGTGCCACTCAGGGCAGACTAGCGGGAGGGGAGACCCAGTACTTC.